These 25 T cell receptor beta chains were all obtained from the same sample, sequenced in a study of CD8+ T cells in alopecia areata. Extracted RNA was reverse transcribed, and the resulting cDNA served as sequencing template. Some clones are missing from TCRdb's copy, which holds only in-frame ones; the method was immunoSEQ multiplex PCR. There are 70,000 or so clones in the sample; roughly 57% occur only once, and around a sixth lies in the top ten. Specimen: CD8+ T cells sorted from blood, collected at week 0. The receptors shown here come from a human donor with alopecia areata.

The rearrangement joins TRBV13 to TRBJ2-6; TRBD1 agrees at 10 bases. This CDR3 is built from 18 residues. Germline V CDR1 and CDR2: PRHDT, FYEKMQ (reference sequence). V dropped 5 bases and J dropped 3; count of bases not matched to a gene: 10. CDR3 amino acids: CASSNRDRGVFGANVLTF. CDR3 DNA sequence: TGTGCCAGCAGCAATCGGGACAGGGGAGTCTTTGGGGCCAACGTCCTGACTTTC.

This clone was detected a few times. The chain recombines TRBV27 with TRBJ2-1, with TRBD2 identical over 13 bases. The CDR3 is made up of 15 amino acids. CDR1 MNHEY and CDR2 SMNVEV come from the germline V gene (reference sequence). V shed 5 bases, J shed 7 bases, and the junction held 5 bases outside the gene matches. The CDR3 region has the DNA TGTGCCAGCAGTCAACTAGCGGGGGGGCAAAATGAGCAGTTCTTC. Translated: CASSQLAGGQNEQFF.

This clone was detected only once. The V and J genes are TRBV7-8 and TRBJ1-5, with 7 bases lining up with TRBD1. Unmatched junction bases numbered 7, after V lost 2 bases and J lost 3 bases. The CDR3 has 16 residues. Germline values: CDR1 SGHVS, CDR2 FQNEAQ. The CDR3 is CASSLIGGQHNQPQHF. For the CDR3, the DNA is TGTGCCAGCAGCTTAATTGGGGGACAGCACAATCAGCCCCAGCATTTT. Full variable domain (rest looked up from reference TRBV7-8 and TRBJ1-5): GAGVSQSPRYKVAKRGQDVALRCDPISGHVSLFWYQQALGQGPEFLTYFQNEAQLDKSGLPSDRFFAERPEGSVSTLKIQRTQQEDSAVYLCASSLIGGQHNQPQHFGDGTRLSIL.

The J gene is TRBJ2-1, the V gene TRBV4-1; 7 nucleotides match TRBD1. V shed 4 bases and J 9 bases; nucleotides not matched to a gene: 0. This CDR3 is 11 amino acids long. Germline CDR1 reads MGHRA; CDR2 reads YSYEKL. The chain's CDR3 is CASSPGGEQFF. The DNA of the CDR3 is TGCGCCAGCAGCCCAGGGGGTGAGCAGTTCTTC.

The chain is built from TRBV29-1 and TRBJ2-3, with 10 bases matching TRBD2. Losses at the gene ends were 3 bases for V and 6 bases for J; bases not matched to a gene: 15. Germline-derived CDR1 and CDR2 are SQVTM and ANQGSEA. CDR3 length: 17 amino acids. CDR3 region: CSVEALAGDRIADTQYF. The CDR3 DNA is TGCAGCGTTGAGGCCCTAGCGGGGGATAGGATTGCGGATACGCAGTATTTT.

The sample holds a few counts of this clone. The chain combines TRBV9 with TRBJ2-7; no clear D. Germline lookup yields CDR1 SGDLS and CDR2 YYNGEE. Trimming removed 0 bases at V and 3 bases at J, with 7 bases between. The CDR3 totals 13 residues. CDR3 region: CASSVAQDYEQYF. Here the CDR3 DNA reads TGTGCCAGCAGCGTAGCTCAAGACTACGAGCAGTACTTC.

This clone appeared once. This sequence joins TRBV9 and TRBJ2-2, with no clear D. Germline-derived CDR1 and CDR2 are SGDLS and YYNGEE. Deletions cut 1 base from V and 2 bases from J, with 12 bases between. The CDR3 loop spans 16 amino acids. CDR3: CASSVSPVSNTGELFF. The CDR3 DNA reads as TGTGCCAGCAGCGTATCCCCCGTGAGTAACACCGGGGAGCTGTTTTTT.

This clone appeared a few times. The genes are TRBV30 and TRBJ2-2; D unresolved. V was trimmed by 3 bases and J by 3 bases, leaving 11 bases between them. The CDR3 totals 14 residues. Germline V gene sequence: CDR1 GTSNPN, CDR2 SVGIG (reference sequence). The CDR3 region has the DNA TGTGCCTGGAGGCCTGCCGGGCACACCGGGGAGCTGTTTTTT. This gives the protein CAWRPAGHTGELFF.

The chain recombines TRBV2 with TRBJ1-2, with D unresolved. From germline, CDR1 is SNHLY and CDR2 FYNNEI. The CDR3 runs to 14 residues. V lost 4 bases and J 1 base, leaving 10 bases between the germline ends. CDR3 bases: TGTGCCAGCAGTGCGACGACAAGTAACTATGGCTACACCTTC. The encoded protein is CASSATTSNYGYTF.

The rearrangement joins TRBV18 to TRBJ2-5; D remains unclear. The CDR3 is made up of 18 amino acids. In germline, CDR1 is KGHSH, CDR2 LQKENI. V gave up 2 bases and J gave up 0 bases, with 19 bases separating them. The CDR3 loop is CASSPYPEQDHYQETQYF. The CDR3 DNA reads TGTGCCAGCTCACCATATCCCGAGCAGGATCATTACCAAGAGACCCAGTACTTC.

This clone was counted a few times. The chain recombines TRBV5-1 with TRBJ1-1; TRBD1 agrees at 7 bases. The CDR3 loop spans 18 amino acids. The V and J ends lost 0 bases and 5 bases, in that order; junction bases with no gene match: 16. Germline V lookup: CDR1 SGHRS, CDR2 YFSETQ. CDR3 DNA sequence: TGCGCCAGCAGCTTGGCCGGTTCGAACAGGGGTTCGCGGACTGAAGCTTTCTTT. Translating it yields CASSLAGSNRGSRTEAFF.

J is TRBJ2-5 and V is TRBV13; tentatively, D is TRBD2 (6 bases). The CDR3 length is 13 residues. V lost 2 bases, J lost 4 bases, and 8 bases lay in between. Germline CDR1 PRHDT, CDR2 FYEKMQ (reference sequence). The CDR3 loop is CASSLTGGETQYF. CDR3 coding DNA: TGTGCCAGCAGCTTAACCGGGGGAGAGACCCAGTACTTC.

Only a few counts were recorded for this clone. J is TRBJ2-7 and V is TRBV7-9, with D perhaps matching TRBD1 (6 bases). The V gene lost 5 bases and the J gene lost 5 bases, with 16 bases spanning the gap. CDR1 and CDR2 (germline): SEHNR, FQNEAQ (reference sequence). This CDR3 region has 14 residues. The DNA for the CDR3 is TGTGCCAGCAGCCCGCTCAGGGGTAACGACGAGCAGTACTTC. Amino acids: CASSPLRGNDEQYF.

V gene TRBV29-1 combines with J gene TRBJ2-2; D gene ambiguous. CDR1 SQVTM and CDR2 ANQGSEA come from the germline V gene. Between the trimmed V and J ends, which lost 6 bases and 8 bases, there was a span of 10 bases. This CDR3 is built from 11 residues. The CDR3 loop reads CSVFVSGELFF. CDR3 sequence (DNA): TGCAGCGTATTTGTGTCAGGGGAGCTGTTTTTT.

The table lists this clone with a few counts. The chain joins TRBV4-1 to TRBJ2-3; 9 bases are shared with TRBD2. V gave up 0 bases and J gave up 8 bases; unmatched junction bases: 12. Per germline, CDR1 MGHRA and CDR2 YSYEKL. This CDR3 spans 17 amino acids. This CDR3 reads CASSQDPRGGGARTQYF. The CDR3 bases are TGCGCCAGCAGCCAAGACCCCCGCGGCGGGGGGGCCCGTACGCAGTATTTT.

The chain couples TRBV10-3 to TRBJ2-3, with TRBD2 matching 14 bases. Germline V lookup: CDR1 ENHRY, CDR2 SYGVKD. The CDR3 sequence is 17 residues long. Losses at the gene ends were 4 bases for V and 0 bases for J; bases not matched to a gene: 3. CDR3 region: CAISGGLAGASTDTQYF. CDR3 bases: TGTGCCATCAGTGGGGGACTAGCGGGGGCCAGCACAGATACGCAGTATTTT.

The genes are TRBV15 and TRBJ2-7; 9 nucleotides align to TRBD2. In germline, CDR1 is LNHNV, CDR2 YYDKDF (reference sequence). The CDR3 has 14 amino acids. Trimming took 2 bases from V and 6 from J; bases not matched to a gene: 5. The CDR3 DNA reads TGTGCCACCAGCAGAAAAGGACTAGCGAGCGAGCAGTACTTC. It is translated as CATSRKGLASEQYF.

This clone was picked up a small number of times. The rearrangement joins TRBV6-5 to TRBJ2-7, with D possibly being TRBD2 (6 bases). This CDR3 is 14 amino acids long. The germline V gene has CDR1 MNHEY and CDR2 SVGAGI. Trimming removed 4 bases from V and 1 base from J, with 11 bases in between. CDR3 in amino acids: CASSSSEPSYEQYF. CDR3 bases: TGTGCCAGCAGTTCTAGCGAGCCTTCCTACGAGCAGTACTTC.

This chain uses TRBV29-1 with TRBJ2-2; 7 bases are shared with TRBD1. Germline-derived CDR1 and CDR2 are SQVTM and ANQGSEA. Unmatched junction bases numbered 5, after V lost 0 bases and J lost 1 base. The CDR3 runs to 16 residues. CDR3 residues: CSVEERGGENTGELFF. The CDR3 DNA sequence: TGCAGCGTTGAAGAACGAGGGGGCGAGAACACCGGGGAGCTGTTTTTT.

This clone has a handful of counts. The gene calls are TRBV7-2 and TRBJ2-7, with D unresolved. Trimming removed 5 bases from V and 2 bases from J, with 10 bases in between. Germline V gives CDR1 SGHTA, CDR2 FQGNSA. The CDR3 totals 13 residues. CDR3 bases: TGTGCCAGCAGCGTATTTGGGACCTACGAGCAGTACTTC. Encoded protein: CASSVFGTYEQYF.

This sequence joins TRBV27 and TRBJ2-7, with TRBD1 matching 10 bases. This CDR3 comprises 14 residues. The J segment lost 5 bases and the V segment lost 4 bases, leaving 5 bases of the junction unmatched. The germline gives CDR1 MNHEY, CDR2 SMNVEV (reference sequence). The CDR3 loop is CASSWGTGDHEQYF. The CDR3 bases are TGTGCCAGCAGTTGGGGGACAGGGGACCACGAGCAGTACTTC.

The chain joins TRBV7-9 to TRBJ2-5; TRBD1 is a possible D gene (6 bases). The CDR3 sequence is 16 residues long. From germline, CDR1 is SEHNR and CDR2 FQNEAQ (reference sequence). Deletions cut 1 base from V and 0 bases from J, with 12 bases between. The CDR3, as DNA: TGTGCCAGCAGCTTAGGGGACAACCCGTACCAAGAGACCCAGTACTTC. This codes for CASSLGDNPYQETQYF. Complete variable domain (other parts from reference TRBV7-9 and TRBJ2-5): DTGVSQNPRHKITKRGQNVTFRCDPISEHNRLYWYRQTLGQGPEFLTYFQNEAQLEKSRLLSDRFSAERPKGSFSTLEIQRTEQGDSAMYLCASSLGDNPYQETQYFGPGTRLLVL.

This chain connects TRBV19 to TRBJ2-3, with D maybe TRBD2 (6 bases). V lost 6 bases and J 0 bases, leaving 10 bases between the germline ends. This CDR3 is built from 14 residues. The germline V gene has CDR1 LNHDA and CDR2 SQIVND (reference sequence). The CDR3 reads CASRGLMSTDTQYF. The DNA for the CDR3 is TGTGCCAGTAGGGGACTGATGAGCACAGATACGCAGTATTTT.

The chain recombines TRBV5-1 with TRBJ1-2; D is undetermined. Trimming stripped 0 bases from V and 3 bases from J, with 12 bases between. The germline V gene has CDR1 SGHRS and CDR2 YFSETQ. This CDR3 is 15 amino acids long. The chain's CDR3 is CASSLGSGWDYGYTF. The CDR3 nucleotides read TGCGCCAGCAGCTTGGGATCGGGGTGGGACTATGGCTACACCTTC.

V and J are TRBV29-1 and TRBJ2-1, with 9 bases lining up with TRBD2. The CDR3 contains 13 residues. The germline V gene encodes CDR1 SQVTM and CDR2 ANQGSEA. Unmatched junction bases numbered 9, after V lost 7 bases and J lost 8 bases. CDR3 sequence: CSGLAGDLDEQFF. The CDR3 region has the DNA TGCAGCGGATTAGCGGGAGATCTCGATGAGCAGTTCTTC.